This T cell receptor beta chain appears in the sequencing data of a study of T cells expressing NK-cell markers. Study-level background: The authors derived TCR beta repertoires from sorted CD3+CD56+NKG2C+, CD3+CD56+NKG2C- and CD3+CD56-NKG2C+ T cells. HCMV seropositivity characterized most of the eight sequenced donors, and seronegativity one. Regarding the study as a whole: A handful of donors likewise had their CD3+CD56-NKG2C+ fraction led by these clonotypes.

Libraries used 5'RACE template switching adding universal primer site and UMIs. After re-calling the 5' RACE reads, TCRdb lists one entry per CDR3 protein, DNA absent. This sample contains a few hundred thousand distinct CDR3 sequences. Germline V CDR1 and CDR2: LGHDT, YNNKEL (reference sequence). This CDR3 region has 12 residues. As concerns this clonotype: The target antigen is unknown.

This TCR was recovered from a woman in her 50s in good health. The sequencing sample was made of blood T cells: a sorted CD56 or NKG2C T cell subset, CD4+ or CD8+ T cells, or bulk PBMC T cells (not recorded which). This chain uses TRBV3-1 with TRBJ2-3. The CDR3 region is CASSQGNPTQYF.